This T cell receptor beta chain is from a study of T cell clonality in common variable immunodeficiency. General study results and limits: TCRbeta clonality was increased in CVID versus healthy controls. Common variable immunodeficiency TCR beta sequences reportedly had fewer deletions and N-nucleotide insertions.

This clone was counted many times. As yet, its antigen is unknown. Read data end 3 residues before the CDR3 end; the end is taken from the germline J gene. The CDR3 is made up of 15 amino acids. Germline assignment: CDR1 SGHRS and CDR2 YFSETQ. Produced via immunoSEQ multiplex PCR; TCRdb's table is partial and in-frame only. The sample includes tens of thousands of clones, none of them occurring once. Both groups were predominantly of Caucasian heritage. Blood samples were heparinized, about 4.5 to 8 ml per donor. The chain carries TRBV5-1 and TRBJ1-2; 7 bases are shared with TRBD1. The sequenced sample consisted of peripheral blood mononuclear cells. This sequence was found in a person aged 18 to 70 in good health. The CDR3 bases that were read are TGCGCCAGCAGCCCTAGGACAGGAACCAACTCCGGC. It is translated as CASSPRTGTNSG. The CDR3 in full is CASSPRTGTNSGYTF.